Sequencing of this T cell receptor beta chain was carried out in a study of PD-L1 blockade in urothelial cancer. Study in general: Enrolled patients had been treated previously with 0 to 3 chemotherapy regimens. It was at 3 weeks (second dose) and 6 weeks after treatment start that blood was analyzed.

Templates that were synthetic TCR analogs were spiked into each PCR. The repertoire was sequenced with immunoSEQ multiplex PCR; TCRdb's copy has only in-frame clones and lacks some. The table has some 50,000 clones, around 89% seen once. The patients' disease, urothelial carcinoma, was locally advanced or metastatic. V was cut by 6 bases and J by 5 bases, with 17 bases left in between. Looked up from germline, CDR1 is SGHVS and CDR2 is FNYEAQ. The CDR3 is made up of 14 amino acids. The sequencing used PBMCs, collected around atezolizumab (anti-PD-L1) treatment. This clonotype was obtained from a man older than 75 with urothelial cancer. This chain joins TRBV7-6 and TRBJ2-7; D gene ambiguous. CDR3 sequence: CASSLSAIPNEQYF. The CDR3 nucleotides are TGTGCCAGCAGTCTCTCTGCGATCCCTAACGAGCAGTACTTC.